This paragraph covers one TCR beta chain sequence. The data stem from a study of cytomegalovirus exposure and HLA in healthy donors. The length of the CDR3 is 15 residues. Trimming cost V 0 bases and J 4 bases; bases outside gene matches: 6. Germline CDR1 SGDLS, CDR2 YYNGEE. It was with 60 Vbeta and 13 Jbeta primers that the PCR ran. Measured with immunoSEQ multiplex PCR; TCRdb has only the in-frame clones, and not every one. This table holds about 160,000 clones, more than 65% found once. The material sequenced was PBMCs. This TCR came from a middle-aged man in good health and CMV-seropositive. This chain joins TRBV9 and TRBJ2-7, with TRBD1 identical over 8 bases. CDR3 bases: TGTGCCAGCAGCGTAGGGCAGGGGGCCACGTACGAGCAGTACTTC. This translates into CASSVGQGATYEQYF.